This TCR beta chain is drawn from a study of blood T cell repertoires in COVID-19. In the authors' methods: Amplified reference gene primers provided the basis for estimating nucleated cell counts. The protocol was immunoSEQ multiplex PCR, while the TCRdb copy is restricted to in-frame clones and leaves out a portion. The V and J calls and clone size are taken from that table; D and trimming were inferred from the DNA. This table holds about 160,000 clones, around 80% found once. The CDR3 is 16 amino acids. V shed 5 bases and J 4 bases; nucleotides not matched to a gene: 9. Germline assignment: CDR1 LNHDA and CDR2 SQIVND (reference sequence).

This clonotype was obtained from a human donor with acute or convalescent COVID-19. The donor label of this sample is uncertain. The chain has TRBV19 and TRBJ2-1, with 9 bases that match TRBD2. Sequences were obtained from peripheral blood. This chain's CDR3 is CASSVLTSGPYNEQFF. The CDR3 nucleotides are TGTGCCAGTAGTGTCCTTACTAGCGGGCCTTACAATGAGCAGTTCTTC.